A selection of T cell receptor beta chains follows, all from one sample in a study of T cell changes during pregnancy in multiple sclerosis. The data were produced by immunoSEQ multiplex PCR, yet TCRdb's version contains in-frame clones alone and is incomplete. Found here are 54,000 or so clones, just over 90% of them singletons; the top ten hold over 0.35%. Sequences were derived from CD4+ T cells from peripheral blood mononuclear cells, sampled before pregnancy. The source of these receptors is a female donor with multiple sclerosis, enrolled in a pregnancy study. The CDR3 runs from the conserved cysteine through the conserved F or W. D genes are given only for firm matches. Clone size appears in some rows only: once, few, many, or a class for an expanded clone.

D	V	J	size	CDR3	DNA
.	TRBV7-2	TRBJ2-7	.	CASSLGGLGGMGEQYF	TGTGCCAGCAGCTTAGGGGGTCTGGGCGGGATGGGAGAGCAGTACTTC
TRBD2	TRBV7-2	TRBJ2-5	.	CASPGGDKETQYF	TGTGCCAGCCCGGGGGGGGACAAAGAGACCCAGTACTTC
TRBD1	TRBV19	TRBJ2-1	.	CASTRTGDSNEQFF	TGTGCCAGTACCCGGACAGGGGATAGCAATGAGCAGTTCTTC
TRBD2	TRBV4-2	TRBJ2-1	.	CASSQEGTSAVSEQFF	TGTGCCAGCAGCCAAGAGGGGACTAGCGCCGTCAGTGAGCAGTTCTTC
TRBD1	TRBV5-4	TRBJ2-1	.	CASSLPGQGYNEQFF	TGTGCCAGCAGCTTGCCGGGACAGGGCTACAATGAGCAGTTCTTC
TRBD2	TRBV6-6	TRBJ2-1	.	CASTYKGREDDEQFF	TGTGCCAGCACCTACAAAGGGCGGGAGGACGATGAGCAGTTCTTC
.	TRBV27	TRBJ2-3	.	CASSPWQGWGTDTQYF	TGTGCCAGCAGTCCATGGCAGGGGTGGGGCACAGATACGCAGTATTTT
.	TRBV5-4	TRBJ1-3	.	CASSRAGRTGNTIYF	TGTGCCAGCAGCCGGGCAGGGAGGACTGGAAACACCATATATTTT
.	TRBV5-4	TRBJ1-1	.	CASSLGNRAASHTEAFF	TGTGCCAGCAGCTTGGGGAACAGAGCCGCGAGCCACACTGAAGCTTTCTTT
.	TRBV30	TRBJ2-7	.	CAWSVSISYEQYF	TGTGCCTGGAGTGTATCCATCTCCTACGAGCAGTACTTC
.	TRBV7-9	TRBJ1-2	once	CASSLLTAVGYTF	TGTGCCAGCAGCCTACTGACAGCCGTAGGCTACACCTTC
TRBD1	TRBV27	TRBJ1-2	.	CASRKGQGIANYGYTF	TGTGCCAGCAGGAAAGGACAGGGTATAGCTAACTATGGCTACACCTTC
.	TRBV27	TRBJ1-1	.	CASSFLAGSDTEAFF	TGTGCCAGCAGTTTCCTGGCAGGGTCTGACACTGAAGCTTTCTTT
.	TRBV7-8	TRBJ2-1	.	CASSLFYRDNEQFF	TGTGCCAGCAGCTTATTTTACAGGGACAATGAGCAGTTCTTC
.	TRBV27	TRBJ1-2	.	CASRGYLGQGNGYTF	TGTGCCAGCAGAGGTTACCTAGGGCAGGGCAATGGCTACACCTTC
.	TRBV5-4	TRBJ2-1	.	CASSPSSTHEQFF	TGTGCCAGCAGCCCTTCTAGCACCCATGAGCAGTTCTTC
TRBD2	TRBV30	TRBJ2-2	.	CAWSPFPGGHTGELFF	TGTGCCTGGAGCCCCTTCCCGGGAGGCCACACCGGGGAGCTGTTTTTT
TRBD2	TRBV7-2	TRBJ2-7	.	CASSPRTSGGYEQYF	TGTGCCAGCAGCCCCAGGACTAGCGGGGGTTACGAGCAGTACTTC
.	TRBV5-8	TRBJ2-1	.	CASSLAYEQFF	TGTGCCAGCAGCTTGGCCTATGAGCAGTTCTTC
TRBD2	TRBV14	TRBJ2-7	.	CASRLAGGPSYEQYF	TGTGCCAGCAGACTAGCGGGAGGGCCGTCCTACGAGCAGTACTTC
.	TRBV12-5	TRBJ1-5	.	CASASLLNQPQHF	TGTGCTAGTGCCTCCCTCCTCAATCAGCCCCAGCATTTT
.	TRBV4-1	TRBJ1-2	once	CASSQGGRQDIPIGYTF	TGCGCCAGCAGCCAAGGGGGAAGACAGGACATCCCTATTGGCTACACCTTC
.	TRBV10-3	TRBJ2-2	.	CAIGPNTGELFF	TGTGCCATCGGGCCGAACACCGGGGAGCTGTTTTTT
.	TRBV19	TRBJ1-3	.	CATARSSGGNTIYF	TGTGCCACCGCGAGGTCTTCGGGTGGAAACACCATATATTTT
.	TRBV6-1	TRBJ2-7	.	CASRFGGSTYEQYF	TGTGCCAGCAGATTCGGGGGATCCACCTACGAGCAGTACTTC
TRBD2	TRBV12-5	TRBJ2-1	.	CASGLGTSGSFYNEQFF	TGTGCTAGTGGTTTGGGGACTAGCGGGAGCTTTTATAATGAGCAGTTCTTC
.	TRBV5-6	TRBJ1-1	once	CASSLVGVQNTEAFF	TGTGCCAGCAGCTTGGTAGGGGTTCAGAACACTGAAGCTTTCTTT